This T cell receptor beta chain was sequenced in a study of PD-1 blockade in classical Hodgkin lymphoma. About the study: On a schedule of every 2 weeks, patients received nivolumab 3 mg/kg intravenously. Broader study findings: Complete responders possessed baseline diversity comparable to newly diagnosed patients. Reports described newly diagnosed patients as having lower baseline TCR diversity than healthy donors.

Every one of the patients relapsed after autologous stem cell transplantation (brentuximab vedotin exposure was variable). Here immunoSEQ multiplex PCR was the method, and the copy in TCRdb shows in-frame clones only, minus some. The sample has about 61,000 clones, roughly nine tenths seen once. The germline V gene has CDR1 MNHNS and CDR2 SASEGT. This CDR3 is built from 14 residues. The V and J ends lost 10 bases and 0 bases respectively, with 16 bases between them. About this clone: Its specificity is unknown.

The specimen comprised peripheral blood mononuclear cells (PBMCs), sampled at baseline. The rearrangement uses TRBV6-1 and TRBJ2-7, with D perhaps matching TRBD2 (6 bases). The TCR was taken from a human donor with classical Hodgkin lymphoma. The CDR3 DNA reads TGTGCCATCAGAACGGGACTCAGCTCCTACGAGCAGTACTTC. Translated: CAIRTGLSSYEQYF.